These T cell receptor beta chains were read from a single sample in a study of T-cell reconstitution after alpha-beta-depleted transplantation in children. Using its own MiXCR run on the PCR reads, TCRdb lists one record per CDR3 protein. The repertoire holds about 360,000 distinct CDR3 sequences, with more than 10% as singletons. Sequenced here: PBMCs, sampled from the stem cell graft. The receptors here all came from a human donor who donated a stem cell graft to a child with Fanconi anemia. CDR3s leave out the opening cysteine and the closing phenylalanine or tryptophan. Rows give clone size only sometimes, using once, few, many, or a class for an expanded clone.

>TRBV7-9|NA|TRBJ2-1
ASSLEAQNNEQF
>TRBV11-2|NA|TRBJ2-3
ASSRRGAEADTQY
>TRBV6-1|NA|TRBJ1-2
ASSPGGGVGYT
>TRBV6-2/TRBV6-3|NA|TRBJ2-4
ASSPPSGGQVQY
>TRBV29-1|many|TRBJ1-2
SARLRHTYGYT
>TRBV7-8|many|TRBJ1-1
ASSSITGVVTEAF
>TRBV10-3|NA|TRBJ2-3
AIRTTSGAVTDTQY
>TRBV28|many|TRBJ2-3
ASSSGTGGRTDTQY
>TRBV5-1|NA|TRBJ1-1
ASSGTTGPGEAF
>TRBV20-1|many|TRBJ2-2
SARETLNTGELF
>TRBV12-3/TRBV12-4|NA|TRBJ1-1
ASSLGTVTEAF
>TRBV20-1|NA|TRBJ2-1
SARDRDSFNEQF
>TRBV27|many|TRBJ1-5
ASSSQDYSNQPQH
>TRBV6-5|many|TRBJ2-5
ASSYGQGKQETQY
>TRBV4-1|many|TRBJ2-7
ASSQDEVNEQY
>TRBV6-1|few|TRBJ2-7
ASDKFTDPYEQY
>TRBV4-3|many|TRBJ2-2
ASSQERGTGELF
>TRBV25-1|NA|TRBJ2-3
ASSVSGEKDTQY
>TRBV9|many|TRBJ2-1
ASSVGLAGGGVSYNEQF
>TRBV20-1|NA|TRBJ2-1
SAGGDSHNEQF
>TRBV29-1|many|TRBJ2-2
SVARDPTGELF
>TRBV5-1|NA|TRBJ2-5
ASSVTSGEETQY
>TRBV5-5|few|TRBJ2-1
ASSPRIAGENEQF
>TRBV12-3/TRBV12-4|few|TRBJ1-1
ASRRQDEAF
>TRBV6-2/TRBV6-3|many|TRBJ2-1
ASSYLGQGGNEQF
>TRBV7-8|few|TRBJ2-1
ASRTYRYNEQF
>TRBV10-3|few|TRBJ1-1
ATYGTGLPGGEAF
>TRBV4-2|once|TRBJ2-2
ASSQSNTGELF
>TRBV7-2|NA|TRBJ1-5
ASSLVYPESPQH
>TRBV5-5|few|TRBJ2-2
ASSLTDANTGELF
>TRBV7-9|NA|TRBJ2-1
ASSQTGTSYYNEQF
>TRBV4-2|many|TRBJ1-1
ASSQEQGRLNTEAF
>TRBV5-1|NA|TRBJ1-2
ASSLEQTLLDGYT
>TRBV5-1|few|TRBJ1-1
ASSGHISNTEAF
>TRBV6-5|NA|TRBJ2-3
ASSSTDRGGPDTQY
>TRBV10-3|many|TRBJ1-3
AISGGTSSGNTIY
>TRBV12-3/TRBV12-4|NA|TRBJ1-5
ASSLTLRDQPQH
>TRBV18|few|TRBJ2-5
ASSPVAGGTQETQY
>TRBV18|NA|TRBJ1-1
ASSPNRNTEAF
>TRBV12-3/TRBV12-4|many|TRBJ1-6
ASSLGAGNSPLH
>TRBV5-1|NA|TRBJ2-7
ASSLGVTGEQY
>TRBV7-8|many|TRBJ2-1
ASSLAGRIYNEQF